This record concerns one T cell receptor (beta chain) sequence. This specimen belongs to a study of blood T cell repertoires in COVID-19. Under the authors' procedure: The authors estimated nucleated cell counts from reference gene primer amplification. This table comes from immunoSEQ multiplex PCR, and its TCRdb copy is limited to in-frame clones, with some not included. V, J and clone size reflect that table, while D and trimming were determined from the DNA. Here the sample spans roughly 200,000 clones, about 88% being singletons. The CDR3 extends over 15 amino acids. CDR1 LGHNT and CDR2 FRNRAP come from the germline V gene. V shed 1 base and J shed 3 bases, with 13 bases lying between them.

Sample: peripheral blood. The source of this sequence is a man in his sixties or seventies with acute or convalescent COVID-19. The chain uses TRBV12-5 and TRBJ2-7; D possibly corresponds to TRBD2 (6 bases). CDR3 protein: CASGLGIQGGYEQYF. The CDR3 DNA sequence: TGTGCTAGTGGTTTGGGGATCCAGGGAGGCTACGAGCAGTACTTC.